Here is one TCR beta chain with its context. The data originate from a study of CD8 T cells in Susac syndrome. This CDR3 has 10 residues. The ends were cut back, 5 bases at V and 7 bases at J, with 8 bases in the middle. CDR1 and CDR2 (germline): DFQATT, SNEGSKA (reference sequence). Random hexamers were used to reverse transcribe about 0.5 to 1 ug of RNA. TCRdb fed the immunoSEQ multiplex PCR reads into MiXCR, producing one record per CDR3 protein. The sample shows tens of thousands of distinct CDR3 sequences, just over 90% of them seen only once. The J gene is TRBJ1-1, the V gene TRBV20-1, with TRBD1 as a possible D gene (5 bases). The source is a human donor with multiple sclerosis. Specimen: CD8+ T cells from PBMCs. The CDR3 bases are TGCAGTGCTGGAGGGGTTGAAGCTTTCTTT. Translation: CSAGGVEAFF.